Below, 3 T cell receptor beta chains from the same sample are listed, as sequenced in a study of CD8 T cells in ankylosing spondylitis. TCRdb re-called the 5' RACE reads through MiXCR, storing one row per CDR3 protein. The sample records about 140,000 distinct CDR3 sequences, 7% to 10% being singletons. The sample was synovial fluid, either unsorted or a sorted T cell fraction (not recorded which). All receptors come from a male donor with ankylosing spondylitis.

There are many counts of this clonotype. The chain employs TRBV4-3 and TRBJ1-6; D call uncertain. V lost 0 bases and J 10 bases, leaving 16 bases between the germline ends. Germline values: CDR1 LGHNA, CDR2 YSLEER. The CDR3 covers 16 residues. The chain's CDR3 is CASSQEISQVVSPLHF. The CDR3, as DNA: TGCGCCAGCAGCCAAGAAATTTCGCAGGTAGTCTCACCCCTCCACTTT.

This clonotype was counted between two and nine times. The V and J genes are TRBV5-4 and TRBJ2-2, with 7 bases identical to TRBD2. V lost 4 bases and J lost 0; bases outside the gene matches: 6. CDR1 is SGHNT and CDR2 is YYREEE in the germline V gene (reference sequence). The CDR3 extends over 16 amino acids. DNA of the CDR3: TGTGCCAGCAGCCTGGGGGGGTCTACGAACACCGGGGAGCTGTTTTTT. Protein sequence: CASSLGGSTNTGELFF. The whole variable domain, remainder taken from reference TRBV5-4 and TRBJ2-2, is ETGVTQSPTHLIKTRGQQVTLRCSSQSGHNTVSWYQQALGQGPQFIFQYYREEENGRGNFPPRFSGLQFPNYSSELNVNALELDDSALYLCASSLGGSTNTGELFFGEGSRLTVL.

This clonotype was seen at least ten times. The rearrangement uses TRBV20-1 and TRBJ2-1, with TRBD2 matching over 12 bases. Germline V lookup: CDR1 DFQATT, CDR2 SNEGSKA (reference sequence). Trimming at V came to 5 bases and at J to 8 bases, leaving 10 bases not matched to a gene. This CDR3 comprises 15 residues. CDR3 sequence: CSADFTSGGLDEQFF. The DNA for the CDR3 is TGCAGTGCTGACTTTACTAGCGGGGGGCTCGATGAGCAGTTCTTC.